This T cell receptor beta chain derives from a study of cytomegalovirus exposure and HLA in healthy donors. Worth noting for this clone: Its antigen is unidentified.

The germline CDR1 and CDR2 sequences are MNHEY and SVGAGI. V trimming: 2 bases; J trimming: 6 bases; junction bases outside the gene matches: 4. This CDR3 is 14 amino acids long. General study findings and limits: The investigators catalogued 150 to 200 TCR beta chains as cytomegalovirus-associated.

Clones were read by immunoSEQ multiplex PCR, and TCRdb kept only the in-frame ones, dropping some. The sample lists 85,000 to 130,000 clones, about 87% occurring once. The receptor's source is a woman aged 18-29 years in good health and CMV-seropositive. Sequencing input: PBMCs. This chain connects TRBV6-5 to TRBJ2-1, with 7 positions matching TRBD1. CDR3 bases: TGTGCCAGCAGTTACGTGAGACAGGGCAATGAGCAGTTCTTC. Translating it yields CASSYVRQGNEQFF.